This T cell receptor beta chain is drawn from a study of Ad26.COV2.S vaccination and SARS-CoV-2 variants. Study-wide results and limits: Responses of spike-specific T cells (both CD8+ and CD4+) reportedly showed substantial breadth after vaccination. Non-spike TCR breadth was similar in vaccine and placebo recipients.

As to this clone: The target antigen is unknown.

Looked up from germline, CDR1 is MGHRA and CDR2 is YSYEKL. The CDR3 covers 18 residues. The germline V and J ends were trimmed by 1 base and 4 bases, with 22 bases remaining between them. Method: immunoSEQ multiplex PCR; TCRdb's copy keeps in-frame clones and lacks some. Of 300,000 to 400,000 clones in the sample, about 85% are singletons; the top ten hold 2.1%. Documented treatment: some 19 received Ad26.COV2.S at low or high dose, single or two shots; about five received placebo; per-sample allocation not given. It was on day 63 after the first vaccine or placebo injection that samples were taken. A Boston adult aged 18-55 years was the donor. Participants' vaccine, an Ad26 vector, delivered Wuhan-strain SARS-CoV-2 spike.

Material: peripheral blood, obtained in a trial of Ad26.COV2.S vaccine versus placebo. This sequence was found in a person aged 18 to 65 who received the Ad26.COV2.S COVID-19 vaccine or a placebo. This chain connects TRBV4-1 to TRBJ1-2; D might be TRBD1 (6 bases). CDR3 region: CASSQGYRDTEAFYGYTF. The CDR3 region has the DNA TGCGCCAGCAGCCAAGGCTACCGGGACACCGAGGCCTTCTATGGCTACACCTTC.